Below, 2 T cell receptor beta chains from the same sample are listed, as sequenced in a study of CD8 T cells in ankylosing spondylitis. The study, taken as a whole, reports: Characteristic of ankylosing spondylitis blood, it appeared, was a TCR beta motif comprising roughly eight highly homologous variants.

These TCRs' antigens remain unknown. TCRdb reprocessed the 5' RACE reads with MiXCR, giving one entry per CDR3 protein. In the table there are more than 600,000 distinct CDR3 sequences, under 20% of which are singletons. Material for sequencing was blood, either unsorted or a sorted T cell fraction (not recorded which). These receptors all stem from a male donor with ankylosing spondylitis.

The CDR3 nucleotides read TGCGCCAGCAGCCACCCGGGACAGACGAACACCGGGGAGCTGTTTTTT. Translated, it gives CASSHPGQTNTGELFF. J is TRBJ2-2 and V is TRBV4-1; 7 bases are shared with TRBD1. With V trimmed by 3 bases and J by 0 bases, 4 bases remained unmatched. This CDR3 comprises 16 residues. CDR1 is MGHRA, CDR2 YSYEKL, per germline.

This clonotype was counted at least ten times. The V gene is TRBV25-1, the J gene TRBJ2-7; 8 bases are a match to TRBD1. V lost 2 bases, J lost 3 bases, and 0 bases stayed unmatched. In germline, CDR1 is MGHDK, CDR2 SYGVNS. The CDR3 spans 13 residues. The CDR3: CASSEGTGYEQYF. The CDR3 bases are TGTGCCAGCAGTGAAGGGACAGGCTACGAGCAGTACTTC.